Following are 24 T cell receptor beta chains from one sample sequenced in a study of blood T cell repertoires in COVID-19. Clones were sequenced by immunoSEQ multiplex PCR, and TCRdb holds only the in-frame ones, with some missing. Among fewer than 150,000 clones listed, about nine tenths were seen once. Sequenced: peripheral blood. These receptors all come from a man aged 50 to 60 with active or convalescent COVID-19.

The chain combines TRBV10-3 with TRBJ2-1; weak D call: TRBD1 (6 bases). Germline values: CDR1 ENHRY, CDR2 SYGVKD. The CDR3 length is 14 residues. Trimming removed 6 bases from V and 4 bases from J, with 13 bases in between. CDR3 in amino acids: CAIRHRDGYNEQFF. As DNA, the CDR3 is TGTGCCATCAGACACAGGGATGGGTACAATGAGCAGTTCTTC.

The V gene is TRBV28, the J gene TRBJ1-5; 9 nucleotides agree with TRBD1. Germline trimming cut 6 bases from V and 7 bases from J; bases unmatched to any gene: 7. CDR3 length: 14 amino acids. CDR1 and CDR2 from the germline V gene are MDHEN and SYDVKM. CDR3: CASRGQGSGQPQHF. Written as DNA, the CDR3 is TGTGCCAGCAGAGGACAGGGGTCGGGGCAGCCCCAGCATTTT.

This chain connects TRBV24-1 to TRBJ2-7, with TRBD1 as a possible D gene (6 bases). The CDR3 is made up of 15 amino acids. The V gene lost 0 bases and the J gene lost 4 bases, with 12 bases spanning the gap. Germline values: CDR1 KGHDR, CDR2 SFDVKD. The CDR3 DNA is TGTGCCACCAGTGATTTGGGGGGCATTGTGTACGAGCAGTACTTC. This sequence encodes CATSDLGGIVYEQYF.

J is TRBJ2-7 and V is TRBV27, with 8 bases identical to TRBD1. J gave up 3 bases and V 5 bases, and 12 bases lay outside the gene matches. This CDR3 is 16 amino acids long. Germline lookup yields CDR1 MNHEY and CDR2 SMNVEV (reference sequence). The CDR3 DNA reads as TGTGCCAGCAGTCCGGCCGACGGGACAGGACGCTACGAGCAGTACTTC. Protein: CASSPADGTGRYEQYF.

In regard to this clone: This sample also contains other DNA sequences that code for the same CDR3. The chain employs TRBV6-1 and TRBJ1-4, with TRBD1 matching 7 bases. The CDR3 is made up of 16 amino acids. Germline V gives CDR1 MNHNS, CDR2 SASEGT. The V gene end was trimmed by 0 bases and the J gene end by 5 bases; junction bases not matched to a gene: 6. The CDR3, as DNA: TGTGCCAGCAGTGAAGCCAAAGGGGGCGGGAATGAAAAACTGTTTTTT. As protein: CASSEAKGGGNEKLFF.

The genes are TRBV6-5 and TRBJ2-7; 7 positions agree with TRBD1. CDR1 and CDR2 from the germline V gene are MNHEY and SVGAGI. Trimming at V came to 6 bases and at J to 13 bases, leaving 9 bases not matched to a gene. The CDR3 is made up of 11 amino acids. The CDR3 is CASRGTGTAYF. The CDR3 DNA is TGTGCCAGCAGGGGGACCGGGACAGCCTACTTC.

The genes are TRBV28 and TRBJ1-1; D gene unclear. The germline CDR1 and CDR2 sequences are MDHEN and SYDVKM. This CDR3 has 14 amino acids. Trimming stripped 5 bases from V and 7 bases from J, with 17 bases between. DNA for the CDR3: TGTGCCAGCAGTGTCAGGACTCACAGAGGTGAAGCTTTCTTT. Its translation is CASSVRTHRGEAFF.

This chain connects TRBV5-6 to TRBJ1-1, with TRBD1 identical over 7 bases. Trimming removed 0 bases from V and 4 bases from J; junction bases left unmatched: 9. The V gene's germline CDR1 is SGHDT and CDR2 YYEEEE. The CDR3 covers 16 residues. In nucleotides, the CDR3 is TGTGCCAGCAGCTTGGATCTAGGACAGGTGGTCACTGAAGCTTTCTTT. Translation gives CASSLDLGQVVTEAFF.

The chain uses TRBV7-9 and TRBJ1-2; 8 nucleotides align to TRBD1. The CDR3 is made up of 15 amino acids. Germline V gives CDR1 SEHNR, CDR2 FQNEAQ (reference sequence). V shed 5 bases, J shed 4 bases, and the junction held 9 bases outside the gene matches. CDR3 nucleotide sequence: TGTGCCAGCAGCGAGATCAGGGGGCGCGGCTATGGCTACACCTTC. Protein sequence: CASSEIRGRGYGYTF. Combining the CDR3 with reference TRBV7-9 and TRBJ1-2 gives the whole variable domain DTGVSQNPRHKITKRGQNVTFRCDPISEHNRLYWYRQTLGQGPEFLTYFQNEAQLEKSRLLSDRFSAERPKGSFSTLEIQRTEQGDSAMYLCASSEIRGRGYGYTFGSGTRLTVV.

V is TRBV21-1 and J is TRBJ2-1; the table's D call, TRBD2, has no DNA check behind it. TRBV21-1 is deemed a pseudogene. The CDR3 loop spans 17 amino acids. DNA for the CDR3: TGTGCCAGCAGCAGATTAAGGCGGGAGGGCCTCTACAATGAGCAGTTCTTC. As protein: CASSRLRREGLYNEQFF.

The chain links TRBV4-2 to TRBJ1-5; 8 bases are shared with TRBD1. In germline, CDR1 is LGHNA, CDR2 YNFKEQ. This CDR3 has 16 residues. Germline trimming cut 3 bases from V and 3 bases from J; bases unmatched to any gene: 7. This chain's CDR3 is CASSHTTGDINQPQHF. In DNA, the CDR3 is TGTGCCAGCAGCCACACGACAGGGGACATCAATCAGCCCCAGCATTTT.

This chain connects TRBV28 to TRBJ2-7; D possibly corresponds to TRBD1 (6 bases). Trimming stripped 10 bases from V and 2 bases from J, with 12 bases between. The germline gives CDR1 MDHEN, CDR2 SYDVKM. CDR3 length: 12 residues. DNA of the CDR3: TGTGCCACAACGACAGGTCCCTACGAGCAGTACTTC. Encoded protein: CATTTGPYEQYF.

This rearrangement joins TRBV7-3 to TRBJ2-7, with 12 positions matching TRBD2. This CDR3 has 15 residues. CDR1 and CDR2 from the germline V gene are SGHTA and FQGTGA. Trimming at V came to 1 base and at J to 6 bases, leaving 4 bases not matched to a gene. The CDR3 loop reads CASSLRTSGTREQYF. The CDR3 nucleotides are TGTGCCAGCAGCTTAAGGACTAGCGGGACTCGCGAGCAGTACTTC. The variable domain in full, completed from reference TRBV7-3 and TRBJ2-7, reads GAGVSQTPSNKVTEKGKYVELRCDPISGHTALYWYRQSLGQGPEFLIYFQGTGAADDSGLPNDRFFAVRPEGSVSTLKIQRTERGDSAVYLCASSLRTSGTREQYFGPGTRLTVT.

About this clone: A much bigger clone sits one base away, suggesting this may be a read error. Other DNA sequences from this sample encode an identical CDR3 as well. J is TRBJ1-2 and V is TRBV5-1, with 9 bases lining up with TRBD1. V lost 0 bases and J lost 1; bases outside the gene matches: 1. Germline V CDR1 and CDR2: SGHRS, YFSETQ. The CDR3 covers 15 residues. CDR3 nucleotides: TGCGCCAGCAGCTTGGGACAGGGGGGTAACTATGGCTACACCTTC. Its protein product is CASSLGQGGNYGYTF. Together with reference TRBV5-1 and TRBJ1-2, the CDR3 gives the full variable domain: KAGVTQTPRYLIKTRGQQVTLSCSPISGHRSVSWYQQTPGQGLQFLFEYFSETQRNKGNFPGRFSGRQFSNSRSEMNVSTLELGDSALYLCASSLGQGGNYGYTFGSGTRLTVV.

J is TRBJ1-6 and V is TRBV25-1; 12 positions match TRBD1. Germline trimming cut 1 base from V and 9 bases from J; bases unmatched to any gene: 4. Germline V gene lookup returns CDR1 MGHDK and CDR2 SYGVNS. This CDR3 comprises 16 residues. The CDR3 reads CASSEFKGQGASPLHF. The CDR3 DNA sequence: TGTGCCAGCAGTGAATTTAAGGGACAGGGGGCTTCACCCCTCCACTTT.

This sequence joins TRBV3-1 (or the pseudogene TRBV3-2) and TRBJ2-7; TRBD1 agrees at 8 bases. Germline-derived CDR1 and CDR2 are LGHDT and YNNKEL (reference sequence). J was trimmed by 5 bases and V by 1 base; bases with no gene match: 4. The CDR3 has 14 amino acids. The CDR3 region has the DNA TGTGCCAGCAGCCAAGCGGGACAGGCTCACGAGCAGTACTTC. Amino acid sequence: CASSQAGQAHEQYF.

The chain joins TRBV15 to TRBJ1-4; 7 bases map to TRBD1. V trimming: 5 bases; J trimming: 11 bases; junction bases outside the gene matches: 14. The CDR3 runs 15 residues. Per the germline V gene, CDR1 is LNHNV and CDR2 is YYDKDF (reference sequence). CDR3 sequence reads: CATSQRSTGRTKLFF. The CDR3 bases are TGTGCCACCAGCCAAAGGTCGACAGGGAGGACGAAACTGTTTTTT.

There are a few counts of this clone. The chain combines TRBV28 with TRBJ2-3, with unresolved D. With 3 bases removed from V and 1 base from J, the gap between germline ends came to 8 bases. CDR1 and CDR2 (germline): MDHEN, SYDVKM. The CDR3 consists of 14 residues. CDR3 nucleotide sequence: TGTGCCAGCAGTTTTAAGCGAGGCACAGATACGCAGTATTTT. Protein product: CASSFKRGTDTQYF.

This chain uses TRBV19 with TRBJ1-1, with no clear D. The germline CDR1 and CDR2 sequences are LNHDA and SQIVND (reference sequence). The CDR3 spans 14 residues. V lost 1 base, J lost 1 base, and 7 bases lay in between. The CDR3 sequence: CASSIGPGNTEAFF. The CDR3 DNA sequence: TGTGCCAGTAGTATAGGTCCGGGGAACACTGAAGCTTTCTTT.

CDR3: CASSPPYGQGNGYTF. The CDR3 DNA sequence: TGTGCCAGCAGTCCCCCGTACGGACAGGGTAATGGCTACACCTTC. This rearrangement joins TRBV28 to TRBJ1-2; 8 positions agree with TRBD1. CDR1 and CDR2 (germline): MDHEN, SYDVKM. The V and J ends lost 5 bases and 6 bases, in that order; junction bases with no gene match: 11. The CDR3 is 15 amino acids.

The V call is TRBV2, the J call TRBJ2-2, with D tentatively TRBD1 (6 bases). V gave up 4 bases and J gave up 3 bases, with 9 bases separating them. Germline V gene lookup returns CDR1 SNHLY and CDR2 FYNNEI. The CDR3 has 14 residues. The CDR3 spells CASSGQVHTGELFF. CDR3 DNA sequence: TGTGCCAGCAGTGGACAGGTGCACACCGGGGAGCTGTTTTTT.

The chain is built from TRBV6-6 and TRBJ1-2, with 10 positions matching TRBD1. Germline V gives CDR1 MNHNY, CDR2 SVGAGI (reference sequence). CDR3 length: 14 residues. V was pared by 6 bases and J by 6 bases, with 7 bases of the junction left unmatched. CDR3 sequence: CASSSTTGGDGYTF. The CDR3 bases are TGTGCCAGCAGCTCTACGACAGGGGGCGATGGCTACACCTTC.

The genes are TRBV19 and TRBJ2-1, with 7 bases identical to TRBD2. This CDR3 has 15 residues. Trimming took 6 bases from V and 6 from J; bases not matched to a gene: 11. Germline V gives CDR1 LNHDA, CDR2 SQIVND (reference sequence). CDR3 sequence reads: CASSLGSGGGNEQFF. As DNA, the CDR3 is TGTGCCAGTAGCTTAGGGTCGGGAGGAGGCAATGAGCAGTTCTTC.

The J gene is TRBJ2-7, the V gene TRBV19; D uncertain. Trimming pared 4 bases from V and 2 bases from J, leaving 9 bases between. There are 13 residues in the CDR3. Germline CDR1 and CDR2: LNHDA and SQIVND (reference sequence). CDR3 protein: CASSTGDTYEQYF. As DNA, the CDR3 is TGTGCCAGTAGTACCGGTGATACCTACGAGCAGTACTTC.